Below, one T cell receptor beta chain is given with its context. This sample is part of a study of T cells in Graves' hyperthyroidism and ophthalmopathy. RNA transcripts were the template for amplifying TCR beta CDR3 regions. Initially, a first-round RT-PCR of the TCR CDR3 employed the HTBI primer set. TCRdb re-called the multiplex PCR reads through MiXCR, storing one row per CDR3 protein. The sample consists of over 45,000 distinct CDR3 sequences, 49% of them appearing once. The CDR3 has 14 residues. CDR1 and CDR2 (germline): SQVTM, ANQGSEA. Trimming took off 4 bases at V and 1 base at J, with 13 bases between the two ends. Stable Graves' hyperthyroidism denoted no ophthalmopathy progression over 18 months.

The sequencing sample was made of peripheral blood or thyroid tissue (not recorded which). The chain employs TRBV29-1 and TRBJ1-1; the D is unclear. This receptor was identified in a woman aged 50 to 60 with Graves' hyperthyroidism. Written as DNA, the CDR3 is TGCAGCGTTGGGGTCGGCAGCCCGAACACTGAAGCTTTCTTT. Translation gives CSVGVGSPNTEAFF.